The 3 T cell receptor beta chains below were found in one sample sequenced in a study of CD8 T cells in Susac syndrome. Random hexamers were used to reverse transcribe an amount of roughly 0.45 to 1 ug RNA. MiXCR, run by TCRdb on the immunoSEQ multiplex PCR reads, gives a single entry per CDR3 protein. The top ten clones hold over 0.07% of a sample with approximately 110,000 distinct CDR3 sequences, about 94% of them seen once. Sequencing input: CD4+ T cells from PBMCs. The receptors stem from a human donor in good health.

This CDR3 reads CASSYVRTRGYTF. DNA for the CDR3: TGTGCCAGCAGTTACGTCCGGACCCGAGGCTACACCTTC. This chain joins TRBV6-6 and TRBJ1-2; D call uncertain. Germline CDR1 and CDR2: MNHNY and SVGAGI (reference sequence). The V gene lost 2 bases and the J gene lost 8 bases, with 12 bases spanning the gap. The CDR3 contains 13 residues.

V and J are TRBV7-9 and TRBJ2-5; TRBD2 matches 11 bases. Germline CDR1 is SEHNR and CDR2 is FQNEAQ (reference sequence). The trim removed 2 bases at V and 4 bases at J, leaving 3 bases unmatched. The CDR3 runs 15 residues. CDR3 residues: CASSLFGTSGETQYF. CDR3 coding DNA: TGTGCCAGCAGCTTATTCGGGACTAGCGGAGAGACCCAGTACTTC.

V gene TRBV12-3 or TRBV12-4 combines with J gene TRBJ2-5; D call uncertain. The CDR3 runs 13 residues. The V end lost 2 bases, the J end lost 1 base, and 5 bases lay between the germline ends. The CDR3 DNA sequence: TGTGCCAGCAGTTTACTCGTCCAAGAGACCCAGTACTTC. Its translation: CASSLLVQETQYF.